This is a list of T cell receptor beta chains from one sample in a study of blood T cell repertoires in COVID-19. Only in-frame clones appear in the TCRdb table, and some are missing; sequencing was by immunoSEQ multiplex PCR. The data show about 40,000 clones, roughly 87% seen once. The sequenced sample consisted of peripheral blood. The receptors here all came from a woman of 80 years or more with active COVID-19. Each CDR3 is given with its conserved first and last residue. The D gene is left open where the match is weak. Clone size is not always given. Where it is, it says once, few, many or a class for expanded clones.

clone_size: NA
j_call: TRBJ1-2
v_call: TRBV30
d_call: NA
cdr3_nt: TGTGCCTGGAGTGTACCGGTCAGCGACTATGGCTACACCTTC
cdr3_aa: CAWSVPVSDYGYTF

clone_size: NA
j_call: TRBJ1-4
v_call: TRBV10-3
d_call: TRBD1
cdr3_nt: TGTGCCATCAGTGAGGGGACAGGGGGTGAAAAACTGTTTTTT
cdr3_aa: CAISEGTGGEKLFF

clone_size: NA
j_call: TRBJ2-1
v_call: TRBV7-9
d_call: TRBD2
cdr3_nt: TGTGCCAGCAGCGGGGGGGGACTAGCCCAGGGAAATGAGCAGTTCTTC
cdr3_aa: CASSGGGLAQGNEQFF

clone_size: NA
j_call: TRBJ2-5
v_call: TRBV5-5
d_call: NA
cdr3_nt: TGTGCCAGCAGCCGAAACCTAGAAGGAGGGACCCAGTACTTC
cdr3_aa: CASSRNLEGGTQYF

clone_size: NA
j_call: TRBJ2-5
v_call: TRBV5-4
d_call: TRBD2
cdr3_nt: TGTGCCAGCAGCAAGCCGGGACTAGGTCGAGAGACCCAGTACTTC
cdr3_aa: CASSKPGLGRETQYF

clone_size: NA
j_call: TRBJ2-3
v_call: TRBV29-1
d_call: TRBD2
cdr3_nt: TGCAGCGTTGGGCCTAGCGGCTACACAGATACGCAGTATTTT
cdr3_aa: CSVGPSGYTDTQYF

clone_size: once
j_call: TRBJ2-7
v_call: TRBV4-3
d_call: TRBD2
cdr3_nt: TGCGCCAGCAGCCAAGTGTCGGGACTAGCGGGGGGGTTCTACGAGCAGTACTTC
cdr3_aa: CASSQVSGLAGGFYEQYF

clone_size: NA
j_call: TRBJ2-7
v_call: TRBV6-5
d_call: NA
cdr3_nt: TGTGCCAGCAGTCCACAGGGACCCGCCTACGAGCAGTACTTC
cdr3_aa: CASSPQGPAYEQYF

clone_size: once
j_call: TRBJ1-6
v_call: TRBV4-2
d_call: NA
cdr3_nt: TGTGCCAGCAGCCAAGACCAGGGGATCTTACCCCTCCACTTT
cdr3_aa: CASSQDQGILPLHF

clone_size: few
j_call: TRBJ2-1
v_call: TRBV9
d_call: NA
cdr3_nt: TGTGCCAGCAGCGTAGGGAGAACCTACAATGAGCAGTTCTTC
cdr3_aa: CASSVGRTYNEQFF

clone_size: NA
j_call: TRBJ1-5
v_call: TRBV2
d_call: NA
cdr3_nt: TGTGCCAGCAGTTTCAACCAGGGGCCATATCAGCCCCAGCATTTT
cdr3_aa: CASSFNQGPYQPQHF

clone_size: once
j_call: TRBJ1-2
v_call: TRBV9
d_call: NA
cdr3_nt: TGTGCCAGCAGCGTGGGTCCGGGATACCAATATGGCTACACCTTC
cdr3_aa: CASSVGPGYQYGYTF

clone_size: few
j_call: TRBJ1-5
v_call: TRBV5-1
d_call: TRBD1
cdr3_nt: TGCGCCAGCAGCCTAACAGGGGGCGATCAGCCCCAGCATTTT
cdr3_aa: CASSLTGGDQPQHF

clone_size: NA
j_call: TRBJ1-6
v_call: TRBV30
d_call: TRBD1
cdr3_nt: TGTGCCTGGACCCGACAACAGGGGAATAATTCACCCCTCCACTTT
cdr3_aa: CAWTRQQGNNSPLHF

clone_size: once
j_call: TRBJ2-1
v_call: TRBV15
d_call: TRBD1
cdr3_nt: TGTGCCACCAGCAGGGATAGGACAGGTGGTAATGAGCAGTTCTTC
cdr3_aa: CATSRDRTGGNEQFF

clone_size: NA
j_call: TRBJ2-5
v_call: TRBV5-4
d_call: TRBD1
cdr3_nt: TGTGCCAGCAGCTTGGTTCACAGGGGACAAGAGACCCAGTACTTC
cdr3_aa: CASSLVHRGQETQYF

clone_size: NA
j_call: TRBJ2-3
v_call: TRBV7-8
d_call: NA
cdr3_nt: TGTGCCAGCCGCCGAGAGGCGGGGGCCCTACCAGATACGCAGTATTTT
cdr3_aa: CASRREAGALPDTQYF

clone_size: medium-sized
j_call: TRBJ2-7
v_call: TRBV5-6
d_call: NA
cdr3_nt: TGTGCCAGCAGCTCCTGGACATCTCCGGACGAGCAGTACTTC
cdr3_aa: CASSSWTSPDEQYF

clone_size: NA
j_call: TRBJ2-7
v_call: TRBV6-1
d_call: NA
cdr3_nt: TGTGCCAGCAGTGAATCGGGAAGATACGAGCAGTACTTC
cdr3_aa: CASSESGRYEQYF

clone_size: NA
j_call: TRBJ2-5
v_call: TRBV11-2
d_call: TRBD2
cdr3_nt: TGTGCCAGCAGCTTCGGGGGGATTGAGACCCAGTACTTC
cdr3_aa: CASSFGGIETQYF

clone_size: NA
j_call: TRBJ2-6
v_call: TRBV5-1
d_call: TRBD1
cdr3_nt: TGCGCCAGCAGCCTCGGGACAGCCAGCTCTGGGGCCAACGTCCTGACTTTC
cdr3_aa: CASSLGTASSGANVLTF

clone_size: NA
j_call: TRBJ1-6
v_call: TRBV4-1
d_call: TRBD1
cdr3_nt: TGCGCCAGCAGCCTCCTGAATCCGGGACAGGGAAATTCACCCCTCCACTTT
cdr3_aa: CASSLLNPGQGNSPLHF

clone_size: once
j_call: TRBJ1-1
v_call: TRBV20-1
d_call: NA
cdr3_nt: TGCAGTGCTAGTGCGTGGGGCGGGGGCACTGAAGCTTTCTTT
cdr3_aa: CSASAWGGGTEAFF

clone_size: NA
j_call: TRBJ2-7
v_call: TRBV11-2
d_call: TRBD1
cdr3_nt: TGTGCCAGCAGACAGGGGGCAGACGAGCAGTACTTC
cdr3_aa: CASRQGADEQYF

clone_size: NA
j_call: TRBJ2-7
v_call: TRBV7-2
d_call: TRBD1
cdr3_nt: TGTGCCAGCAGCTTCGGACAGGGGGCGTCCTACGAGCAGTACTTC
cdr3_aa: CASSFGQGASYEQYF

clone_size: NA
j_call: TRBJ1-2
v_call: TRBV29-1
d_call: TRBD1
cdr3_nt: TGCAGCGTCCCGCATGAACAGGGGGCGCGAGGCTACACCTTC
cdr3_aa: CSVPHEQGARGYTF

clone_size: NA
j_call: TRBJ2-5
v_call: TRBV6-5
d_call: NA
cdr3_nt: TGTGCCAGCAGAGCCTCTAGCAAAGAGACCCAGTACTTC
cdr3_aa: CASRASSKETQYF